These 32 T cell receptor beta chains came from one sample sequenced in a study of T cell responses to AZD1222 COVID-19 vaccine. Data came from immunoSEQ multiplex PCR; TCRdb stores just in-frame clones and leaves some out. The sample comprises tens of thousands of clones, approximately 89% of which are singletons, and about 21% rests with the top ten. Sequences were derived from peripheral blood, sampled on day 0 of MenACWY control vaccination. All receptors derive from an adult in good health.

The rearrangement joins TRBV9 to TRBJ2-3; 7 nucleotides agree with TRBD1. V lost 4 bases and J lost 2; bases outside the gene matches: 4. CDR3 size: 14 residues. Germline-derived CDR1 and CDR2 are SGDLS and YYNGEE. This chain's CDR3 is CASSPGQSTDTQYF. In DNA form, the CDR3 reads TGTGCCAGCAGCCCGGGACAGTCCACAGATACGCAGTATTTT.

The chain is built from TRBV15 and TRBJ2-5; D is uncertain. V was pared by 6 bases and J by 1 base, with 15 bases between. The germline V gene encodes CDR1 LNHNV and CDR2 YYDKDF (reference sequence). CDR3 size: 15 residues. CDR3 in DNA: TGTGCCACCAGACAAACCTACACAGTCCAAGAGACCCAGTACTTC. Protein sequence: CATRQTYTVQETQYF.

The V gene is TRBV2, the J gene TRBJ1-5, with D maybe TRBD1 (6 bases). CDR1 is SNHLY, CDR2 FYNNEI, per germline. The CDR3 sequence is 15 residues long. Trimming shortened V by 6 bases and J by 6 bases, and 18 bases separated the two germline ends. CDR3: CASRAQGIGSQPQHF. The CDR3 DNA sequence: TGTGCCAGCAGAGCTCAGGGGATAGGAAGTCAGCCCCAGCATTTT.

The rearrangement links TRBV19 to TRBJ2-5; tentative D call: TRBD1 (6 bases). The CDR3 sequence is 13 residues long. In germline, CDR1 is LNHDA, CDR2 SQIVND (reference sequence). Trimming shortened V by 6 bases and J by 1 base, and 9 bases separated the two germline ends. DNA of the CDR3: TGTGCCAGTAGGTGGACAGCCCAAGAGACCCAGTACTTC. Translation gives CASRWTAQETQYF.

The chain employs TRBV2 and TRBJ2-5; tentatively, D is TRBD2 (5 bases). Germline V lookup: CDR1 SNHLY, CDR2 FYNNEI. The length of the CDR3 is 12 residues. Deletions cut 6 bases from V and 5 bases from J, with 10 bases between. DNA of the CDR3: TGTGCCAGCAGAGGGCCGGGGGAGACCCAGTACTTC. It translates to CASRGPGETQYF.

The V gene is TRBV10-1, the J gene TRBJ2-7, with D possibly being TRBD1 (6 bases). V was cut by 3 bases and J by 7 bases, with 16 bases left in between. Germline assignment: CDR1 WNHNN and CDR2 SYGVQD (reference sequence). The CDR3 has 14 amino acids. CDR3 bases: TGCGCCAGCAGTGACAGGGGAGTATTCTGGGAGCAGTACTTC. It specifies CASSDRGVFWEQYF.

The rearrangement uses TRBV5-1 and TRBJ1-4, with 9 bases that match TRBD1. J lost 0 bases, V lost 4 bases, and 4 bases had no gene match. There are 16 residues in the CDR3. Germline lookup yields CDR1 SGHRS and CDR2 YFSETQ. The CDR3 region has the DNA TGCGCCAGCAGCCTGGGACAGGGATCAACTAATGAAAAACTGTTTTTT. The encoded protein is CASSLGQGSTNEKLFF.

This clone has a single count. The chain joins TRBV4-1 to TRBJ2-3; D is unresolved. V gave up 1 base and J gave up 6 bases, with 20 bases separating them. Germline V lookup: CDR1 MGHRA, CDR2 YSYEKL. The CDR3 loop spans 17 amino acids. The CDR3 sequence is CASSQVLSLVVGDTQYF. CDR3 DNA: TGCGCCAGCAGCCAAGTCCTTTCGTTAGTGGTAGGGGATACGCAGTATTTT.

V and J are TRBV6-1 and TRBJ2-5, with 14 bases that match TRBD2. Germline V gives CDR1 MNHNS, CDR2 SASEGT. The CDR3 is 18 amino acids. After removal of 2 bases from V and 4 bases from J, the junction contained 9 bases not matched to a gene. CDR3 protein: CASSETRLAGGPRETQYF. The CDR3 DNA reads TGTGCCAGCAGTGAAACCCGACTAGCGGGAGGGCCTCGAGAGACCCAGTACTTC.

This rearrangement joins TRBV19 to TRBJ2-1, with 10 positions matching TRBD1. V shed 5 bases and J 2 bases; nucleotides not matched to a gene: 6. Germline V lookup: CDR1 LNHDA, CDR2 SQIVND (reference sequence). The CDR3 loop spans 16 amino acids. The CDR3 is CASSPGQGVTYNEQFF. CDR3 DNA: TGTGCCAGTAGTCCCGGACAGGGGGTAACCTACAATGAGCAGTTCTTC. Together with reference TRBV19 and TRBJ2-1, the CDR3 gives the full variable domain: DGGITQSPKYLFRKEGQNVTLSCEQNLNHDAMYWYRQDPGQGLRLIYYSQIVNDFQKGDIAEGYSVSREKKESFPLTVTSAQKNPTAFYLCASSPGQGVTYNEQFFGPGTRLTVL.

This rearrangement joins TRBV15 to TRBJ2-1, with TRBD1 matching over 11 bases. The CDR3 has 17 amino acids. Germline V gene data show CDR1 as LNHNV and CDR2 as YYDKDF (reference sequence). Trimming cost V 0 bases and J 7 bases; bases outside gene matches: 8. This chain's CDR3 is CATSRDPGQGAGNEQFF. Written as DNA, the CDR3 is TGTGCCACCAGCAGAGATCCAGGACAGGGGGCTGGGAATGAGCAGTTCTTC.

The CDR3 coding sequence is TGTGCCAGCAGTGCTGACGGGAGTTTCGGCTACACCTTC. Residues: CASSADGSFGYTF. J is TRBJ1-2 and V is TRBV2, with D unclear. Germline V gene sequence: CDR1 SNHLY, CDR2 FYNNEI. This CDR3 contains 13 residues. Trimming stripped 4 bases from V and 8 bases from J, with 14 bases between.

This clone was observed a handful of times. The chain employs TRBV24-1 and TRBJ2-1, with D perhaps TRBD1 (8 bases). Germline V gene lookup returns CDR1 KGHDR and CDR2 SFDVKD. V was cut by 6 bases and J by 5 bases, with 13 bases left in between. The CDR3 has 14 amino acids. CDR3 residues: CATSLQGGDNEQFF. In nucleotides, the CDR3 is TGTGCCACCAGTCTACAGGGGGGGGACAATGAGCAGTTCTTC.

V gene TRBV6-5 combines with J gene TRBJ2-7; D possibly corresponds to TRBD1 (5 bases). CDR1 and CDR2 (germline): MNHEY, SVGAGI. V lost 6 bases, J lost 8 bases, and 17 bases lay in between. CDR3 length: 13 amino acids. The CDR3 sequence: CASRQVLDEKQYF. In DNA, the CDR3 is TGTGCCAGCAGACAGGTGTTAGATGAAAAGCAGTACTTC.

This chain links TRBV30 with TRBJ2-2; possibly TRBD1 or TRBD2 for D (5 bases each). This CDR3 is built from 14 residues. Germline CDR1 reads GTSNPN; CDR2 reads SVGIG (reference sequence). The V end lost 2 bases, the J end lost 7 bases, and 14 bases lay between the germline ends. CDR3 amino acids: CAWSKGRDVGELFF. CDR3 DNA sequence: TGTGCCTGGAGTAAAGGCAGGGACGTCGGGGAGCTGTTTTTT.

This clone was found a few times. The chain joins TRBV4-3 to TRBJ1-3, with D perhaps TRBD1 (5 bases). Germline assignment: CDR1 LGHNA and CDR2 YSLEER. There are 16 residues in the CDR3. Between the trimmed V and J ends, which lost 4 bases and 0 bases, there was a span of 13 bases. Here the CDR3 DNA reads TGCGCCAGCAGCCGGGACTTGGATTCCTCTGGAAACACCATATATTTT. Translating gives CASSRDLDSSGNTIYF.

The chain couples TRBV15 to TRBJ2-1; TRBD2 matches at 8 bases. CDR1 is LNHNV, CDR2 YYDKDF, per germline (reference sequence). Germline trimming cut 2 bases from V and 7 bases from J; bases unmatched to any gene: 10. CDR3 length: 16 residues. As DNA, the CDR3 is TGTGCCACCAGCAGACAACCGGGACTAGTAGTTAATGAGCAGTTCTTC. Its translation is CATSRQPGLVVNEQFF.

V usage is TRBV7-3 and J usage is TRBJ2-7; 9 positions agree with TRBD2. Losses at the gene ends were 2 bases for V and 3 bases for J; bases not matched to a gene: 5. The germline gives CDR1 SGHTA, CDR2 FQGTGA. This CDR3 has 15 residues. The CDR3 DNA follows: TGTGCCAGCAGCTTACGAGCGGGAGGTAACTACGAGCAGTACTTC. Translating gives CASSLRAGGNYEQYF.

The chain links TRBV3-1 (or the pseudogene TRBV3-2) to TRBJ2-7; 10 bases are a match to TRBD1. This CDR3 comprises 16 residues. With V trimmed by 1 base and J by 2 bases, 5 bases remained unmatched. CDR1 is LGHDT and CDR2 is YNNKEL in the germline V gene (reference sequence). CDR3 sequence reads: CASSQGTGGGPYEQYF. The DNA for the CDR3 is TGTGCCAGCAGCCAAGGGACAGGGGGTGGACCCTACGAGCAGTACTTC.

This clone was detected once. Written as DNA, the CDR3 is TGCGCCAGCAGCCAAGACCTTAGGACTAGCGGATCCACAGATACGCAGTATTTT. It encodes CASSQDLRTSGSTDTQYF. The rearrangement links TRBV4-3 to TRBJ2-3; the match to TRBD2 covers 10 bases. The V gene's germline CDR1 is LGHNA and CDR2 YSLEER. Trimming at V came to 0 bases and at J to 2 bases, leaving 8 bases not matched to a gene. The CDR3 has 18 residues.

This clone was found once. The CDR3 reads CASSKHRDRAYEQYF. CDR3 bases: TGTGCCAGCAGTAAACACCGGGACAGGGCCTACGAGCAGTACTTC. This chain uses TRBV27 with TRBJ2-7, with 9 bases identical to TRBD1. CDR1 is MNHEY and CDR2 is SMNVEV in the germline V gene (reference sequence). CDR3 length: 15 amino acids. V gave up 5 bases and J gave up 2 bases; unmatched junction bases: 7.

The chain recombines TRBV7-2 with TRBJ2-7; tentatively, D is TRBD1 or TRBD2 (5 bases each). The ends were cut back, 7 bases at V and 6 bases at J, with 19 bases in the middle. The V gene's germline CDR1 is SGHTA and CDR2 FQGNSA. The CDR3 runs 14 residues. CDR3 sequence reads: CASTPGQGYGEQYF. The CDR3 DNA reads as TGTGCCAGCACCCCGGGGCAGGGATACGGCGAGCAGTACTTC.

This sequence joins TRBV4-1 and TRBJ2-7; 8 nucleotides agree with TRBD2. Trimming removed 1 base from V and 5 bases from J; junction bases left unmatched: 4. The germline V gene has CDR1 MGHRA and CDR2 YSYEKL. This CDR3 has 14 residues. CDR3 DNA sequence: TGCGCCAGCAGCCAAGTGGGGACTAGTGACGAGCAGTACTTC. Its protein is CASSQVGTSDEQYF.

The chain couples TRBV30 to TRBJ2-2, with D possibly TRBD1 on 5 matching bases. V was trimmed by 3 bases and J by 2 bases, leaving 10 bases between them. In germline, CDR1 is GTSNPN, CDR2 SVGIG (reference sequence). The CDR3 length is 14 residues. The CDR3 loop is CAWSDDRNTGELFF. The CDR3 coding sequence is TGTGCCTGGAGCGACGACAGAAACACCGGGGAGCTGTTTTTT.

The rearrangement joins TRBV29-1 to TRBJ2-7; D is possibly TRBD2 (5 bases). The ends were cut back, 4 bases at V and 4 bases at J, with 11 bases in the middle. The germline V gene has CDR1 SQVTM and CDR2 ANQGSEA. CDR3 length equals 12 residues. The CDR3 protein is CSVVEGTYEQYF. The CDR3 DNA reads as TGCAGCGTTGTCGAGGGTACTTACGAGCAGTACTTC.

The V and J genes are TRBV30 and TRBJ1-1; D is uncertain. This CDR3 region has 12 residues. Germline V gene lookup returns CDR1 GTSNPN and CDR2 SVGIG (reference sequence). V lost 0 bases, J lost 2 bases, and 4 bases lay in between. The CDR3 DNA follows: TGTGCCTGGAGTGTATATAACACTGAAGCTTTCTTT. Protein product: CAWSVYNTEAFF.

The chain carries TRBV24-1 and TRBJ2-5; 8 bases align to TRBD1. The trim removed 2 bases at V and 3 bases at J, leaving 1 base unmatched. The CDR3 is 14 amino acids. The germline V gene encodes CDR1 KGHDR and CDR2 SFDVKD. The CDR3 spells CATSDYRGKETQYF. As DNA, the CDR3 is TGTGCCACCAGTGATTACAGGGGGAAAGAGACCCAGTACTTC.

The chain couples TRBV6-2 or TRBV6-3 to TRBJ2-7, with 8 bases lining up with TRBD1. V was clipped by 4 bases and J by 2 bases; unmatched bases: 22. CDR1 is MNHEY, CDR2 SVGEGT, per germline. The CDR3 length is 20 residues. The CDR3, as DNA: TGTGCCAGCAGTTGGGGGAACAGGGGGATGCGCGGTCCGAACCCCTACGAGCAGTACTTC. Its protein is CASSWGNRGMRGPNPYEQYF.

Remarks on this clone: Compared with germline, one end of the junction differs, possibly owing to a read error. As DNA, the CDR3 is TGTGCTAGCAGCTTAGAGAGCGGGAGGGCCCCCGGGGAGCTGTTTTTT. Amino acid sequence: CASSLESGRAPGELFF. This chain connects TRBV7-7 to TRBJ2-2; TRBD2 agrees at 10 bases. Germline CDR1 is SSHAT and CDR2 is FNYEAQ (reference sequence). The length of the CDR3 is 16 residues.

The CDR3 DNA sequence: TGCGCCAGCAGCGACGGACAGGGCGCAGAGACCCAGTACTTC. Translating it yields CASSDGQGAETQYF. The chain employs TRBV5-1 and TRBJ2-5, with 8 bases matching TRBD1. Germline V CDR1 and CDR2: SGHRS, YFSETQ. This CDR3 has 14 residues. V lost 4 bases to trimming and J lost 4 bases; unmatched junction nucleotides: 6.

The rearrangement links TRBV15 to TRBJ2-6, with no clear D. CDR1 is LNHNV and CDR2 is YYDKDF in the germline V gene (reference sequence). The CDR3 consists of 15 residues. The V end was cut by 0 bases, the J end by 0 bases, with 3 bases between. CDR3 coding DNA: TGTGCCACCAGCAGAGAATCCTCTGGGGCCAACGTCCTGACTTTC. Amino acid sequence: CATSRESSGANVLTF.

A single count supports this clone. The CDR3 DNA is TGTGCCAGCAGTGAAGGCAGACTACCGAACACTGAAGCTTTCTTT. The encoded protein is CASSEGRLPNTEAFF. The chain carries TRBV2 and TRBJ1-1; D not certain. Germline V CDR1 and CDR2: SNHLY, FYNNEI. The CDR3 length is 15 residues. The V gene lost 1 base and the J gene lost 1 base, with 10 bases spanning the gap.